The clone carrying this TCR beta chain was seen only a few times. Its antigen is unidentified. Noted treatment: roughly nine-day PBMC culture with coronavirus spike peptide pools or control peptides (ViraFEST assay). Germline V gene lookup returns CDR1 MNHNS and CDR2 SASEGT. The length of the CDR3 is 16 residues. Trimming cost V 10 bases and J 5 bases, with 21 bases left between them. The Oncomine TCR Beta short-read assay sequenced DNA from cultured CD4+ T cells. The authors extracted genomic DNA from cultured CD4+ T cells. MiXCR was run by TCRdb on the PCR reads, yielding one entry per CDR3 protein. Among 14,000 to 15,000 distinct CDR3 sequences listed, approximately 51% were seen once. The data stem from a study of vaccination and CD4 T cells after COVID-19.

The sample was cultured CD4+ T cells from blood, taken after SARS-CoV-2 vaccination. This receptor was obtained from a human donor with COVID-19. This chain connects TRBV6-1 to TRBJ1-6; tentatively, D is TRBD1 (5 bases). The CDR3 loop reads CATEGWTTLNNSPLHF. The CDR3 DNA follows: TGTGCCACCGAGGGGTGGACGACTCTCAATAATTCACCCCTCCACTTT.